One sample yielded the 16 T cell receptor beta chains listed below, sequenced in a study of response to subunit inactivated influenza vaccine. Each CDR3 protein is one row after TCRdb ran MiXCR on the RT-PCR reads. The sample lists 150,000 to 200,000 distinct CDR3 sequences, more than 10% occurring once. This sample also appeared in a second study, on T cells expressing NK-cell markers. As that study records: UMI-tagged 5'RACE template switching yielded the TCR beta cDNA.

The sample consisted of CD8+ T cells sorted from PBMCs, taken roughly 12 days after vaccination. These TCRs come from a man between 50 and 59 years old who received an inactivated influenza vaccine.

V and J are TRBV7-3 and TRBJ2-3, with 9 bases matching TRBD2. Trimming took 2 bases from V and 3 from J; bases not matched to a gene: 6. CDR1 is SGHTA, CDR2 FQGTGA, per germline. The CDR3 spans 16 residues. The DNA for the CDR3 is TGTGCCAGCAGCTTAGGCGGGAGGGCCTTGACAGATACGCAGTATTTT. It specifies CASSLGGRALTDTQYF.

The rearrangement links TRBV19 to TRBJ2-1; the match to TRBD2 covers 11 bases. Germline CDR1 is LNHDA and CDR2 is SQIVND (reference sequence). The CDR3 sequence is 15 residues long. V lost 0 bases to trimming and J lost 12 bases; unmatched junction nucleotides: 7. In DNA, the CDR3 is TGTGCCAGTAGTATAGATAAACTAGCGGGAGCTCGGCAGTTCTTC. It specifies CASSIDKLAGARQFF.

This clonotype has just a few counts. As DNA, the CDR3 is TGTGCCAGTAGTAGGGCCGCTGAAGCTTTCTTT. Protein product: CASSRAAEAFF. V usage is TRBV19 and J usage is TRBJ1-1; D is unresolved. The CDR3 contains 11 residues. The ends were cut back, 4 bases at V and 6 bases at J, with 6 bases in the middle. Germline V gives CDR1 LNHDA, CDR2 SQIVND (reference sequence).

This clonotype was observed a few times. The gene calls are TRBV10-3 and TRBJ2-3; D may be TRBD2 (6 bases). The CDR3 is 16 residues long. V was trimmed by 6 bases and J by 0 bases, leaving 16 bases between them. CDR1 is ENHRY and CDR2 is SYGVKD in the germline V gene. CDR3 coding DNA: TGTGCCATCAGGAGCCCTAGCGACTCTAGCACAGATACGCAGTATTTT. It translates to CAIRSPSDSSTDTQYF.

CDR3 coding DNA: TGTGCCAGCAGCCAAGTGGACACCTGGGCCTCTATGAACACTGAAGCTTTCTTT. Translation gives CASSQVDTWASMNTEAFF. This sequence joins TRBV14 and TRBJ1-1; D perhaps matches TRBD1 (5 bases). Germline loops: CDR1 SGHDN, CDR2 FVKESK. The CDR3 runs to 18 residues. The V end was cut by 1 base, the J end by 0 bases, with 18 bases between.

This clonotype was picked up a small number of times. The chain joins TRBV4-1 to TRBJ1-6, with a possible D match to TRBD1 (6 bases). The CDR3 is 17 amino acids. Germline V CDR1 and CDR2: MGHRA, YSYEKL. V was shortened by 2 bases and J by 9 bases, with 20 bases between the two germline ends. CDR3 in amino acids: CASSQTQRGQGTSPLHF. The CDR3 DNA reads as TGCGCCAGCAGCCAAACACAACGGGGGCAGGGGACTTCACCCCTCCACTTT.

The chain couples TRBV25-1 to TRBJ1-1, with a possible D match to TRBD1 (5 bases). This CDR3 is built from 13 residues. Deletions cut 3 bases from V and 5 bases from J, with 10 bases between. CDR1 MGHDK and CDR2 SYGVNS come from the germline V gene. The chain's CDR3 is CASSEGGGTEAFF. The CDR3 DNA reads TGTGCCAGCAGTGAGGGGGGAGGTACTGAAGCTTTCTTT.

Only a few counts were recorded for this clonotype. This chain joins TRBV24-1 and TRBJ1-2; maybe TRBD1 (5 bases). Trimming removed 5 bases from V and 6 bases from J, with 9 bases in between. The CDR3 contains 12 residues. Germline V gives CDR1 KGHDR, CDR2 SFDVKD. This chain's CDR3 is CATSGGADGYTF. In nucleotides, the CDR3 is TGTGCCACCAGTGGGGGCGCGGATGGCTACACCTTC.

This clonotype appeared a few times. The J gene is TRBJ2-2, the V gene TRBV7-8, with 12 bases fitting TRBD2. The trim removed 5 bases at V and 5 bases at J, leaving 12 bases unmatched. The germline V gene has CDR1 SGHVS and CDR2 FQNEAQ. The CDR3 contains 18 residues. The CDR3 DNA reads TGTGCCAGCAGCCCGAGACTAGCGGGGGAGCTAAGGACCGGGGAGCTGTTTTTT. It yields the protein CASSPRLAGELRTGELFF. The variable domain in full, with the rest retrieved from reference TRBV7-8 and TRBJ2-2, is GAGVSQSPRYKVAKRGQDVALRCDPISGHVSLFWYQQALGQGPEFLTYFQNEAQLDKSGLPSDRFFAERPEGSVSTLKIQRTQQEDSAVYLCASSPRLAGELRTGELFFGEGSRLTVL.

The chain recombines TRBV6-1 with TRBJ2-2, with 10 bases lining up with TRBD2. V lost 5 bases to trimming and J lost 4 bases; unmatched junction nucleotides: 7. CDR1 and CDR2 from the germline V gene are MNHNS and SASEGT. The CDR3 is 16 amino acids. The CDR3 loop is CASSTSSGGRTGELFF. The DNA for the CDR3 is TGTGCCAGCAGTACCTCTAGCGGGGGCCGCACCGGGGAGCTGTTTTTT.

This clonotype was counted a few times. The CDR3 coding sequence is TGTGCCAGCAGCCTGTCTCTGGCGGGAGGGCCCTATGAGCAGTTCTTC. This translates into CASSLSLAGGPYEQFF. The chain couples TRBV7-2 to TRBJ2-1; 9 bases match TRBD2. Germline CDR1 is SGHTA and CDR2 is FQGNSA. This CDR3 is built from 16 residues. J was trimmed by 8 bases and V by 5 bases; bases with no gene match: 13.

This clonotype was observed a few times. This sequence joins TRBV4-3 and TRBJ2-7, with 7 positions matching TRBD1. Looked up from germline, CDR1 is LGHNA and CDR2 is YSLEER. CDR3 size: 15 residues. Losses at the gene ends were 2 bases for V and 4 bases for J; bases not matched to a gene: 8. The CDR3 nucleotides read TGCGCCAGCAGCCAAAGTACGGGACAGCATTACGAGCAGTACTTC. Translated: CASSQSTGQHYEQYF.

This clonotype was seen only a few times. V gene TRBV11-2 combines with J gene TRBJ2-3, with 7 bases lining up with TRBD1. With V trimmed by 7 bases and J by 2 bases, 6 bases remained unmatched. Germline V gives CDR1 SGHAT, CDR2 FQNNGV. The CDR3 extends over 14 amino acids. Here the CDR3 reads CASTSTGITDTQYF. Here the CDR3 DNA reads TGTGCCAGCACTTCGACAGGGATCACAGATACGCAGTATTTT.

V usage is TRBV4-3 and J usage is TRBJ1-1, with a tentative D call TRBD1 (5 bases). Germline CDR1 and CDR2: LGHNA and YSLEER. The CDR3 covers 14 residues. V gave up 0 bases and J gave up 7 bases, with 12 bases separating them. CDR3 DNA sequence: TGCGCCAGCAGCCAAGATATAAGGGGAATTGAAGCTTTCTTT. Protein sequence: CASSQDIRGIEAFF.

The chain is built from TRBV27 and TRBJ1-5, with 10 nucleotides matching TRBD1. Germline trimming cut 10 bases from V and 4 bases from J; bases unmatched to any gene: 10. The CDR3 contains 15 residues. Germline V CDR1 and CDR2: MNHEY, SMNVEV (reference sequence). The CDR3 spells CATLPGQGWNQPQHF. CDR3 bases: TGTGCCACCCTCCCGGGACAGGGGTGGAATCAGCCCCAGCATTTT.

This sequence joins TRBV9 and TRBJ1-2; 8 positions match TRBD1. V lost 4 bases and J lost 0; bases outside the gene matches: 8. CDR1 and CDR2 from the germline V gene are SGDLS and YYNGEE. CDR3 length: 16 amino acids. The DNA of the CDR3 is TGTGCCAGCAGCTCCCCACCAGGGGGCACTAACTATGGCTACACCTTC. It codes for CASSSPPGGTNYGYTF.